The source of this T cell receptor (beta chain) is a study of T cell changes during pregnancy in multiple sclerosis. The repertoire was sequenced with immunoSEQ multiplex PCR; TCRdb's copy has only in-frame clones and lacks some. This sample has about 92,000 clones, with 92% found just once. From germline, CDR1 is SGHDT and CDR2 YYEEEE. The CDR3 loop spans 15 amino acids. Deletions cut 0 bases from V and 0 bases from J, with 10 bases between. The specimen comprised peripheral blood, sampled in the first trimester of pregnancy. The rearrangement links TRBV5-6 to TRBJ2-7; weak D call: TRBD2 (5 bases). The TCR sequence derives from a female donor with multiple sclerosis, enrolled in a pregnancy study. The CDR3 nucleotides read TGTGCCAGCAGCTTGGGGTATAGCGCCTCCTACGAGCAGTACTTC. This translates into CASSLGYSASYEQYF.